What follows are 20 T cell receptor beta chains derived from one specimen sequenced in a study of cytomegalovirus exposure and HLA in healthy donors. Researchers ran the PCR with 60 Vbeta and 13 Jbeta primers. The data were produced by immunoSEQ multiplex PCR, yet TCRdb's version contains in-frame clones alone and is incomplete. The table has about 130,000 clones, around 79% seen once. Sequencing was carried out using PBMCs. Receptors originate from a woman in her forties in good health and CMV-seropositive.

J is TRBJ2-2 and V is TRBV6-1, with TRBD1 matching 7 bases. Germline V gene lookup returns CDR1 MNHNS and CDR2 SASEGT. V lost 6 bases and J lost 1; bases outside the gene matches: 5. This CDR3 is built from 15 residues. The CDR3 nucleotides are TGTGCCAGCAGCCCAGGACAGGTGAACACCGGGGAGCTGTTTTTT. It codes for CASSPGQVNTGELFF.

This clone has just a few counts. This sequence joins TRBV12-5 and TRBJ1-2; D possibly corresponds to TRBD1 (5 bases). The germline V gene has CDR1 LGHNT and CDR2 FRNRAP. With 1 base removed from V and 8 bases from J, the gap between germline ends came to 11 bases. This CDR3 comprises 13 residues. CDR3 residues: CASGLEGLGGYTF. The CDR3 DNA reads as TGTGCTAGTGGTTTGGAGGGGTTGGGCGGCTACACCTTC.

This rearrangement joins TRBV6-1 to TRBJ2-7; 13 positions match TRBD2. Germline trimming cut 0 bases from V and 3 bases from J; bases unmatched to any gene: 2. CDR3 length: 16 amino acids. The germline gives CDR1 MNHNS, CDR2 SASEGT. The CDR3 sequence: CASSEAGLAGYYEQYF. Written as DNA, the CDR3 is TGTGCCAGCAGTGAAGCGGGACTAGCGGGGTACTACGAGCAGTACTTC.

For the CDR3, the DNA is TGTGCCAGTAGTTCTTCCAAAGCCGGGACAAACTACGAGCAGTACTTC. Its protein is CASSSSKAGTNYEQYF. The rearrangement joins TRBV19 to TRBJ2-7; weak D call: TRBD1 (6 bases). From germline, CDR1 is LNHDA and CDR2 SQIVND (reference sequence). The ends were cut back, 5 bases at V and 3 bases at J, with 20 bases in the middle. CDR3 length equals 16 residues. Variable domain in full (rest from reference TRBV19 and TRBJ2-7): DGGITQSPKYLFRKEGQNVTLSCEQNLNHDAMYWYRQDPGQGLRLIYYSQIVNDFQKGDIAEGYSVSREKKESFPLTVTSAQKNPTAFYLCASSSSKAGTNYEQYFGPGTRLTVT.

This clone was recorded a few times. The chain carries TRBV2 and TRBJ1-4, with D perhaps matching TRBD1 (6 bases). V lost 1 base to trimming and J lost 8 bases, with 35 bases between them. The CDR3 consists of 22 residues. Per germline, CDR1 SNHLY and CDR2 FYNNEI. The CDR3 DNA reads TGTGCCAGCAGTGAAGTGGCAGGGAGGGGTACGCGGGGGGACAATATTGACGAAAAACTGTTTTTT. Protein product: CASSEVAGRGTRGDNIDEKLFF.

The table lists this clone with a few counts. The chain joins TRBV27 to TRBJ2-1; 7 bases line up with TRBD1. V lost 1 base and J lost 6; bases outside the gene matches: 9. The CDR3 spans 16 residues. Looked up from germline, CDR1 is MNHEY and CDR2 is SMNVEV (reference sequence). The CDR3 bases are TGTGCCAGCAGTTTATTCGTGACAGGGTCACCCAATGAGCAGTTCTTC. Its protein is CASSLFVTGSPNEQFF.

This clone was recorded a few times. The CDR3 coding sequence is TGTGCCACCAGCAGAGATCTAGCGGGGACATGGCAGTACTTC. Protein sequence: CATSRDLAGTWQYF. The V call is TRBV15, the J call TRBJ2-7; 9 positions match TRBD2. The germline CDR1 and CDR2 sequences are LNHNV and YYDKDF (reference sequence). This CDR3 has 14 residues. V shed 0 bases, J shed 9 bases, and the junction held 6 bases outside the gene matches.

The J gene is TRBJ1-2, the V gene TRBV28; 9 nucleotides line up with TRBD1. The CDR3 consists of 13 residues. The V gene end was trimmed by 7 bases and the J gene end by 7 bases; junction bases not matched to a gene: 7. The germline V gene has CDR1 MDHEN and CDR2 SYDVKM. CDR3 bases: TGTGCCAGCATCGAGGACAGGGGCCCTGGCTACACCTTC. Its translation is CASIEDRGPGYTF.

V usage is TRBV10-3 and J usage is TRBJ2-7; D unclear. The CDR3 length is 12 residues. V was clipped by 0 bases and J by 4 bases, with 4 bases between them. CDR1 is ENHRY, CDR2 SYGVKD, per germline. CDR3 coding DNA: TGTGCCATCAGTGAGTCACAGTACGAGCAGTACTTC. This translates into CAISESQYEQYF.

The chain is built from TRBV29-1 and TRBJ2-5; D is perhaps TRBD2 (5 bases). CDR1 is SQVTM and CDR2 is ANQGSEA in the germline V gene. The CDR3 consists of 11 residues. Trimming shortened V by 7 bases and J by 4 bases, and 10 bases separated the two germline ends. For the CDR3, the DNA is TGCAGCGCTAGCTCCCCAGAGACCCAGTACTTC. Translation: CSASSPETQYF.

The chain is built from TRBV2 and TRBJ2-7; 12 bases fit TRBD2. The junction had 2 bases not matched to a gene; V was cut back by 2 bases and J by 3 bases. CDR1 and CDR2 (germline): SNHLY, FYNNEI. The CDR3 has 15 residues. The DNA of the CDR3 is TGTGCCAGCAGTGAATTGACTAGCGGGAGCTACGAGCAGTACTTC. Its protein is CASSELTSGSYEQYF.

DNA for the CDR3: TGTGCCAGCAGTTTATCCCTGACAGGATCCAGTTCACCCCTCCACTTT. Translation: CASSLSLTGSSSPLHF. V usage is TRBV27 and J usage is TRBJ1-6, with a possible D match to TRBD1 (6 bases). The germline gives CDR1 MNHEY, CDR2 SMNVEV (reference sequence). This CDR3 has 16 residues. V gave up 0 bases and J gave up 9 bases, with 15 bases separating them.

V and J are TRBV5-6 and TRBJ1-2, with 7 bases identical to TRBD1. Germline trimming cut 4 bases from V and 8 bases from J; bases unmatched to any gene: 11. This CDR3 has 14 amino acids. Germline V gene lookup returns CDR1 SGHDT and CDR2 YYEEEE. CDR3 DNA: TGTGCCAGCAGCAGGGGCCGACAGGGCCTAGGCTACACCTTC. It is translated as CASSRGRQGLGYTF.

V is TRBV11-2 and J is TRBJ2-7, with no clear D. The CDR3 extends over 12 amino acids. Germline V gene sequence: CDR1 SGHAT, CDR2 FQNNGV. V was pared by 5 bases and J by 2 bases, with 7 bases between. DNA of the CDR3: TGTGCCAGCAGCATAACAACCTACGAGCAGTACTTC. Its protein is CASSITTYEQYF.

J is TRBJ2-2 and V is TRBV27; a weak D match, TRBD1 (5 bases). In germline, CDR1 is MNHEY, CDR2 SMNVEV (reference sequence). CDR3 size: 12 residues. V lost 5 bases and J lost 8, with 9 bases in between. The CDR3: CASSHRQGELFF. CDR3 nucleotides: TGTGCCAGCAGTCACCGACAGGGGGAGCTGTTTTTT.

This chain uses TRBV4-3 with TRBJ2-3; TRBD2 might be the D (5 bases). V was shortened by 0 bases and J by 1 base, with 8 bases between the two germline ends. CDR1 and CDR2 (germline): LGHNA, YSLEER. CDR3 size: 15 residues. CDR3: CASSQDLRGTDTQYF. The CDR3 region has the DNA TGCGCCAGCAGCCAAGATCTGCGGGGCACAGATACGCAGTATTTT.

V is TRBV7-2 and J is TRBJ1-6; D may be TRBD1 (5 bases). This CDR3 comprises 18 residues. The V gene lost 3 bases and the J gene lost 0 bases, with 15 bases spanning the gap. From germline, CDR1 is SGHTA and CDR2 FQGNSA. The DNA for the CDR3 is TGTGCCAGCAGCTTTAGGACAAGGGTCGGCTCCTATAATTCACCCCTCCACTTT. It yields the protein CASSFRTRVGSYNSPLHF.

This CDR3 is CASSLVPGRGYNEQFF. The CDR3 nucleotides are TGTGCCAGCAGCTTAGTGCCCGGGCGGGGGTACAATGAGCAGTTCTTC. V gene TRBV7-6 combines with J gene TRBJ2-1; TRBD2 matches at 7 bases. Germline loops: CDR1 SGHVS, CDR2 FNYEAQ. With 1 base clipped from V and 4 bases from J, the junction kept 7 bases outside the gene matches. The CDR3 sequence is 16 residues long.

V gene TRBV9 combines with J gene TRBJ2-3; a weak D match, TRBD2 (5 bases). The CDR3 is 15 amino acids. CDR1 and CDR2 (germline): SGDLS, YYNGEE. V was pared by 0 bases and J by 2 bases, with 10 bases between. The chain's CDR3 is CASSVEAGDTDTQYF. The CDR3 DNA reads TGTGCCAGCAGCGTAGAGGCGGGTGACACAGATACGCAGTATTTT.

This clone was seen more than once but under ten times. This chain joins TRBV7-9 and TRBJ2-2; 8 bases are shared with TRBD2. Germline trimming cut 4 bases from V and 0 bases from J; bases unmatched to any gene: 4. The CDR3 spans 16 residues. The germline gives CDR1 SEHNR, CDR2 FQNEAQ (reference sequence). The CDR3 region has the DNA TGTGCCAGCAGCTATATGACTAGCGCGAACACCGGGGAGCTGTTTTTT. Residues: CASSYMTSANTGELFF.